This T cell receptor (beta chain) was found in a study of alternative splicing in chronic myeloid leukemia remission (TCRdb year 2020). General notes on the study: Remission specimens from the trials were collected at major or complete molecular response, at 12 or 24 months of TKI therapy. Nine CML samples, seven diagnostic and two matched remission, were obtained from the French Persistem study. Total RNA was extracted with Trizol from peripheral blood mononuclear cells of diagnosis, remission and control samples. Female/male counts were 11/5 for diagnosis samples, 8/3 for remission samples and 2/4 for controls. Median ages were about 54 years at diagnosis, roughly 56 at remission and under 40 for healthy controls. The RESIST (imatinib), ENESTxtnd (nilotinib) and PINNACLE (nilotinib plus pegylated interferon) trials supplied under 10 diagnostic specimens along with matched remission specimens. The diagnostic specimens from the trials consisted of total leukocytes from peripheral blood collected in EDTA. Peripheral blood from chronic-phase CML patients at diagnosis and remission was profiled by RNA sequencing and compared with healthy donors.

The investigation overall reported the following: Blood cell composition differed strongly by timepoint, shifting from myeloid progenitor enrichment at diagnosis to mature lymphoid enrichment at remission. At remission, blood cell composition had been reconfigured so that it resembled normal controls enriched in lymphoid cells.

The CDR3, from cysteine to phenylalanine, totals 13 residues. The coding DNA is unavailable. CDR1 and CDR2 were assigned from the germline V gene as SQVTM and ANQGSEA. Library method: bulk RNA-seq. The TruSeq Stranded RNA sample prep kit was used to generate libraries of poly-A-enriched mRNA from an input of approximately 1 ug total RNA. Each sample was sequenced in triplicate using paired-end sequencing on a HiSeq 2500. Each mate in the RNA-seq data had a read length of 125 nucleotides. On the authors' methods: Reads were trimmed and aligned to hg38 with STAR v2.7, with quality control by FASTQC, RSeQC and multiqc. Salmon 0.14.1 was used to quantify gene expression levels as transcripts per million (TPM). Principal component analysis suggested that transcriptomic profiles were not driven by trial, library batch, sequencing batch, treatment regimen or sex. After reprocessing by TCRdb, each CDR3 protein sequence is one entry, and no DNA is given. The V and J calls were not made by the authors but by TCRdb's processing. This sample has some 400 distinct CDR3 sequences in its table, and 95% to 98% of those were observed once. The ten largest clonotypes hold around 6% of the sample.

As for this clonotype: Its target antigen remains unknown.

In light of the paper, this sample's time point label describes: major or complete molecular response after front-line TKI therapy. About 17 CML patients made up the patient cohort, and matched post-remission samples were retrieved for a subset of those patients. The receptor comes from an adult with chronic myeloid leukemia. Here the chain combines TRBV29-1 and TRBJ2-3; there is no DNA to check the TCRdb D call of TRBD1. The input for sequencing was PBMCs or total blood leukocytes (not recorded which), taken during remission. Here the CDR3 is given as CSVETGGTDTQYF.